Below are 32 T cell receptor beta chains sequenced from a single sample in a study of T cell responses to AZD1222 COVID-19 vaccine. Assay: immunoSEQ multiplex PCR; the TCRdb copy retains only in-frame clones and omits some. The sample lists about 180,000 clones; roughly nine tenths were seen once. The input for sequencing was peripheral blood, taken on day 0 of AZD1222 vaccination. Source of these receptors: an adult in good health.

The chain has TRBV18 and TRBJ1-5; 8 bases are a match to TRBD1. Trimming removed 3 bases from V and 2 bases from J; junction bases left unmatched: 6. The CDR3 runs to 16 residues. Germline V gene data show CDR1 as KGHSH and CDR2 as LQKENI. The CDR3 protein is CASSPLDRGGNQPQHF. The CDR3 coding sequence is TGTGCCAGCTCACCTCTTGACAGGGGAGGCAATCAGCCCCAGCATTTT.

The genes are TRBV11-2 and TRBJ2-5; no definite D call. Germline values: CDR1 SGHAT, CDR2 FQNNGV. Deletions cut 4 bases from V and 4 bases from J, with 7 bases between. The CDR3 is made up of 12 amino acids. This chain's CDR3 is CASSSLAETQYF. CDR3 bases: TGTGCCAGCAGCTCCTTAGCAGAGACCCAGTACTTC. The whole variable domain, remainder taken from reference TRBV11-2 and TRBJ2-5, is EAGVAQSPRYKIIEKRQSVAFWCNPISGHATLYWYQQILGQGPKLLIQFQNNGVVDDSQLPKDRFSAERLKGVDSTLKIQPAKLEDSAVYLCASSSLAETQYFGPGTRLLVL.

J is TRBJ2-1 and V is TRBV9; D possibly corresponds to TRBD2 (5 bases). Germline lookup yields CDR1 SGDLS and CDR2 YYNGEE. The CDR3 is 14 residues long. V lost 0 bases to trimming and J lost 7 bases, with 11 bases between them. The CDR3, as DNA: TGTGCCAGCAGCGTAGGTTCGGGCGGGAATGAGCAGTTCTTC. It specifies CASSVGSGGNEQFF.

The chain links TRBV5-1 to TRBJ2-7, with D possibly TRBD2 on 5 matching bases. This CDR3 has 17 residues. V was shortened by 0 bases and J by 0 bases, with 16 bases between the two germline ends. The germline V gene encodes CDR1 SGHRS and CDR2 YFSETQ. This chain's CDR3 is CASSLGGGGSSSYEQYF. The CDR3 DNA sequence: TGCGCCAGCAGCTTGGGGGGTGGCGGGTCGAGCTCCTACGAGCAGTACTTC.

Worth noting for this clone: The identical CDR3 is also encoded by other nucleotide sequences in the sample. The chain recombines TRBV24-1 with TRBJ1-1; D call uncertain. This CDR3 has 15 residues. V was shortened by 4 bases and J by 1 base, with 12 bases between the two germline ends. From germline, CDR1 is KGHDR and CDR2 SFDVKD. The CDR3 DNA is TGTGCCACCAGTGACCCGAGGACGGGGAACACTGAAGCTTTCTTT. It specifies CATSDPRTGNTEAFF.

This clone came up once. CDR3 coding DNA: TGTGCCAGCAGCCCCCCAGGGACAGGGGGCGGGCAGCCCCAGCATTTT. Translating it yields CASSPPGTGGGQPQHF. V usage is TRBV16 and J usage is TRBJ1-5; 12 bases agree with TRBD1. Looked up from germline, CDR1 is KGHSY and CDR2 is FQNENV. The CDR3 consists of 16 residues. Germline trimming cut 4 bases from V and 7 bases from J; bases unmatched to any gene: 8.

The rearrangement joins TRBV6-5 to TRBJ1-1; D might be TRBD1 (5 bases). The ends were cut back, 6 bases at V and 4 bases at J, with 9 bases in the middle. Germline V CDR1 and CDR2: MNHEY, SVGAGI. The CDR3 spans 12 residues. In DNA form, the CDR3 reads TGTGCCAGCAGGTCTGGGGGCACTGAAGCTTTCTTT. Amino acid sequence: CASRSGGTEAFF.

The CDR3: CASSIGLRGIYGYTF. The CDR3 DNA is TGTGCCAGTAGTATAGGCCTCAGGGGGATTTACGGCTACACCTTC. The chain couples TRBV19 to TRBJ1-2; 7 bases agree with TRBD1. CDR3 size: 15 residues. V lost 1 base to trimming and J lost 8 bases; unmatched junction nucleotides: 10. The V gene's germline CDR1 is LNHDA and CDR2 SQIVND (reference sequence).

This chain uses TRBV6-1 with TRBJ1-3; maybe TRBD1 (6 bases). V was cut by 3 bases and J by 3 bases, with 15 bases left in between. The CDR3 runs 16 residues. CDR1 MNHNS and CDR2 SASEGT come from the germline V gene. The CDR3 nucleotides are TGTGCCAGCAGTGAGATGGGACACAAGATTGGAAACACCATATATTTT. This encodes CASSEMGHKIGNTIYF.

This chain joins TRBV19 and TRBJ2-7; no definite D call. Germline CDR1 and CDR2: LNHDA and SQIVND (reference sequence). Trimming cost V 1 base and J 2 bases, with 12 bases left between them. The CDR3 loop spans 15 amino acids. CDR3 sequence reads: CASSIAAGITYEQYF. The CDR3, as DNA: TGTGCCAGTAGTATAGCGGCAGGAATCACCTACGAGCAGTACTTC.

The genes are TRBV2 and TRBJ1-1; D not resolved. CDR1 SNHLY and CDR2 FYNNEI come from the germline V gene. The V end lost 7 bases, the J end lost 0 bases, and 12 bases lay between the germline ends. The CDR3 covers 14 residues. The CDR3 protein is CASISGVLNTEAFF. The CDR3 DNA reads TGTGCCAGCATTTCGGGAGTCCTGAACACTGAAGCTTTCTTT. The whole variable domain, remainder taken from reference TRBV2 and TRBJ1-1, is EPEVTQTPSHQVTQMGQEVILRCVPISNHLYFYWYRQILGQKVEFLVSFYNNEISEKSEIFDDQFSVERPDGSNFTLKIRSTKLEDSAMYFCASISGVLNTEAFFGQGTRLTVV.

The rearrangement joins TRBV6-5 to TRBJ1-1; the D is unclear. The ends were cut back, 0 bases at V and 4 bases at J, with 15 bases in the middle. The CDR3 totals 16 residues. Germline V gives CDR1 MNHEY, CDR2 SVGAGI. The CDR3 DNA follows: TGTGCCAGCAGTTACTCCAGCAGGTCAGTCGCCACTGAAGCTTTCTTT. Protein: CASSYSSRSVATEAFF.

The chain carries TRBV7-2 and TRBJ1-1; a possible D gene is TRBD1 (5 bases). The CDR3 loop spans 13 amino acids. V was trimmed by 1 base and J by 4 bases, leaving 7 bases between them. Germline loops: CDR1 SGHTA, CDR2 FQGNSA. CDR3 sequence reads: CASSLGGSTEAFF. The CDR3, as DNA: TGTGCCAGCAGCTTAGGGGGGTCCACTGAAGCTTTCTTT. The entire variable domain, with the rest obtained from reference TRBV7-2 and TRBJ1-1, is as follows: GAGVSQSPSNKVTEKGKDVELRCDPISGHTALYWYRQSLGQGLEFLIYFQGNSAPDKSGLPSDRFSAERTGGSVSTLTIQRTQQEDSAVYLCASSLGGSTEAFFGQGTRLTVV.

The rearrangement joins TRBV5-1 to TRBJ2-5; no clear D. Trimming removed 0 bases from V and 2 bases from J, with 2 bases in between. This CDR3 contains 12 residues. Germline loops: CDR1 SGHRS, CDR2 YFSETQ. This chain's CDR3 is CASSLGQETQYF. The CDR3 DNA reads TGCGCCAGCAGCTTGGGACAAGAGACCCAGTACTTC. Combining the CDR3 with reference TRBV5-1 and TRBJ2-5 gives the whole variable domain KAGVTQTPRYLIKTRGQQVTLSCSPISGHRSVSWYQQTPGQGLQFLFEYFSETQRNKGNFPGRFSGRQFSNSRSEMNVSTLELGDSALYLCASSLGQETQYFGPGTRLLVL.

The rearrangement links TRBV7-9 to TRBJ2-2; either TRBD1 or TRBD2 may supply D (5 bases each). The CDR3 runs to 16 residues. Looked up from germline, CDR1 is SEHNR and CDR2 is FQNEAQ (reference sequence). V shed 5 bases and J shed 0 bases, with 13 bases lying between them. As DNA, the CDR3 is TGTGCCAGCAGCCAGGGAGCAGGTTCGAACACCGGGGAGCTGTTTTTT. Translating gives CASSQGAGSNTGELFF.

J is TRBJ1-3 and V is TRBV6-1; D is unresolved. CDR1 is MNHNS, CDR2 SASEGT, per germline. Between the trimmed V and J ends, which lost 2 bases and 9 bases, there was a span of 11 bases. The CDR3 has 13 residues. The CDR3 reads CASSEQTGGTIYF. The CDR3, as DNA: TGTGCCAGCAGTGAACAGACCGGAGGCACCATATATTTT.

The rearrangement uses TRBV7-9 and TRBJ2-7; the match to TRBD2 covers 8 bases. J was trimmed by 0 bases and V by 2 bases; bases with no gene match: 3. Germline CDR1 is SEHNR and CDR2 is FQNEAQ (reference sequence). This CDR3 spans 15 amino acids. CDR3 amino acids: CASSLTSGYSYEQYF. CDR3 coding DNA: TGTGCCAGCAGCTTAACTAGCGGTTACTCCTACGAGCAGTACTTC.

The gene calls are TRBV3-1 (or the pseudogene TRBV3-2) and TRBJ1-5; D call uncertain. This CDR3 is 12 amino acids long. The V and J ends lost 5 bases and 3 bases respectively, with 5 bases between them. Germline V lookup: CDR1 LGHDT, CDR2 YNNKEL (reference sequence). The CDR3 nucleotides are TGTGCCAGCAGCACGACCAATCAGCCCCAGCATTTT. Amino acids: CASSTTNQPQHF.

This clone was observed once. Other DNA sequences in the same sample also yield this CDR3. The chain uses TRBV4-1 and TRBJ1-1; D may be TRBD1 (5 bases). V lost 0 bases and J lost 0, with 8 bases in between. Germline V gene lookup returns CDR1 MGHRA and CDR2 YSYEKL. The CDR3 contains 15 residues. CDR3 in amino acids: CASSQETAMNTEAFF. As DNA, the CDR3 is TGCGCCAGCAGCCAAGAGACAGCCATGAACACTGAAGCTTTCTTT.

The CDR3 DNA reads as TGTGCCAGCAGTGAATTCGGCAGGGTTAGCTCCTACGAGCAGTACTTC. As protein: CASSEFGRVSSYEQYF. The chain uses TRBV2 and TRBJ2-7; possibly TRBD1 for D (5 bases). Deletions cut 2 bases from V and 0 bases from J, with 14 bases between. The CDR3 is 16 residues long. Per the germline V gene, CDR1 is SNHLY and CDR2 is FYNNEI.

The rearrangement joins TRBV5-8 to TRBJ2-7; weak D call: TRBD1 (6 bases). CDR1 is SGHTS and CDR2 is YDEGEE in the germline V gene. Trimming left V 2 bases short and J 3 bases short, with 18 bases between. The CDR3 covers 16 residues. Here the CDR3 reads CASSFPPGTILYEQYF. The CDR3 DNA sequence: TGTGCCAGCAGCTTTCCACCGGGGACAATCCTCTACGAGCAGTACTTC.

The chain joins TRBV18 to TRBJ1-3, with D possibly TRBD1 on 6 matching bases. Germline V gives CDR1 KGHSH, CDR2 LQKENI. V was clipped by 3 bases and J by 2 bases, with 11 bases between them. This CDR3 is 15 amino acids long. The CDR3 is CASSPLDSPGNTIYF. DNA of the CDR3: TGTGCCAGCTCACCCTTGGACAGTCCTGGAAACACCATATATTTT.

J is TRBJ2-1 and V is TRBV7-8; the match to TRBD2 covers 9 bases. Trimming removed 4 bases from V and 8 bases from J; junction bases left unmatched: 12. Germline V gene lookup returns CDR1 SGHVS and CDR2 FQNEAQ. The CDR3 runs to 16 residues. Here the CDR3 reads CASSSPFSGSEDEQFF. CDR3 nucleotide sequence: TGTGCCAGCAGCTCCCCCTTTAGCGGGAGCGAGGATGAGCAGTTCTTC. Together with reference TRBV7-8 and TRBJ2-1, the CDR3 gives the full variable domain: GAGVSQSPRYKVAKRGQDVALRCDPISGHVSLFWYQQALGQGPEFLTYFQNEAQLDKSGLPSDRFFAERPEGSVSTLKIQRTQQEDSAVYLCASSSPFSGSEDEQFFGPGTRLTVL.

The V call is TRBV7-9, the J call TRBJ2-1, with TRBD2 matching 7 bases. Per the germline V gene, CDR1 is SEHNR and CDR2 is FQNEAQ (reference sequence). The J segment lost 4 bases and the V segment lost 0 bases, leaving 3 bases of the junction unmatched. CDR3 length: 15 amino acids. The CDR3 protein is CASSLAGGRYNEQFF. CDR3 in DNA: TGTGCCAGCAGCTTAGCGGGAGGGCGGTACAATGAGCAGTTCTTC.

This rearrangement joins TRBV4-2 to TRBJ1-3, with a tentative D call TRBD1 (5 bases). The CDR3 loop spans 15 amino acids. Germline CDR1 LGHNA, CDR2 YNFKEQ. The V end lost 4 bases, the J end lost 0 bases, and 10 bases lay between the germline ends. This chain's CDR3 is CASSPGPSSGNTIYF. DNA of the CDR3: TGTGCCAGCAGCCCGGGACCGAGCTCTGGAAACACCATATATTTT.

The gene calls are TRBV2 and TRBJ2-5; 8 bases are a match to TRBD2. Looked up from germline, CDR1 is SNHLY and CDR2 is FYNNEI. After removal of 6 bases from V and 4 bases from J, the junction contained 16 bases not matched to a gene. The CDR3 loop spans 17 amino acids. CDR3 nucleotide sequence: TGTGCCAGCAGATCAACCAGCGGGAGCAACATGAGAGAGACCCAGTACTTC. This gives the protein CASRSTSGSNMRETQYF.

CDR3 sequence (DNA): TGTGCCATCAGTGAGCCCGGGTCCCTCCTTTTAGGGGGCGCTTTCTTT. Protein: CAISEPGSLLLGGAFF. The rearrangement uses TRBV10-3 and TRBJ1-1; TRBD1 agrees at 7 bases. The CDR3 runs 16 residues. V was clipped by 2 bases and J by 11 bases; unmatched bases: 17. CDR1 is ENHRY and CDR2 is SYGVKD in the germline V gene.

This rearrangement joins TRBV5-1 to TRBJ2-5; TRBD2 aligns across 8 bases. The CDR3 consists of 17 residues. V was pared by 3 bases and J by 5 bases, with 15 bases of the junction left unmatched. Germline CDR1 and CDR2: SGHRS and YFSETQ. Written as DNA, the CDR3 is TGCGCCAGCAGCTCCTCGATGGGGTTCGGGAGGGGTGAGACCCAGTACTTC. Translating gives CASSSSMGFGRGETQYF.

The CDR3 nucleotides read TGTGCCAGCAGGTCCGGGACAGGGGGCGGAAATGAGCAGTTCTTC. Translating it yields CASRSGTGGGNEQFF. The rearrangement links TRBV27 to TRBJ2-1; 12 bases align to TRBD1. This CDR3 region has 15 residues. Per germline, CDR1 MNHEY and CDR2 SMNVEV (reference sequence). Trimming at V came to 6 bases and at J to 7 bases, leaving 7 bases not matched to a gene.

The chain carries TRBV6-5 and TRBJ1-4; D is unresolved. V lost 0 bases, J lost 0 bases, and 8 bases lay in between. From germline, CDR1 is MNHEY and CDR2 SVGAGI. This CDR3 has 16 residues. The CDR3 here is CASSYSRAATNEKLFF. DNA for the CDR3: TGTGCCAGCAGTTACTCGAGGGCAGCAACTAATGAAAAACTGTTTTTT.

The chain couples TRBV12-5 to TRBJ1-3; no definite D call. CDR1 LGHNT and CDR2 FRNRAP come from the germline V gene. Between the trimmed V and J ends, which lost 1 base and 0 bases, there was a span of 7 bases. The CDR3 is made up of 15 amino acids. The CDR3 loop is CASGLEAHSGNTIYF. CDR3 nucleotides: TGTGCTAGTGGTTTGGAGGCCCACTCTGGAAACACCATATATTTT.

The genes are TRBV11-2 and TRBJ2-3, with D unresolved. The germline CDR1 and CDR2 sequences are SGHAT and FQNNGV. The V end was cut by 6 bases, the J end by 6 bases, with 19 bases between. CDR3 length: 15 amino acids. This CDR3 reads CASRLTPMMVDTQYF. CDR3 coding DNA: TGTGCCAGCAGACTGACTCCGATGATGGTGGATACGCAGTATTTT.